This TCR beta chain was sequenced for a study of T cell responses to AZD1222 COVID-19 vaccine. Study conclusions and caveats: The repertoires were collected only after the peak T cell response. Clonal diversity may have been underestimated, and the donors were mostly white British, with more females than males. Only six AZD1222 recipients tested seropositive at baseline.

Some clones are missing from TCRdb's copy, which holds only in-frame ones; the method was immunoSEQ multiplex PCR. This table has over 75,000 clones, roughly 87% appearing once. A remark on this clone: Its specificity is unknown.

Sequenced here: peripheral blood, sampled on day 0 of AZD1222 vaccination. This receptor was obtained from an adult in good health.

The CDR3 nucleotides read TGTGCCAGCAGCTTAGCGGCAGGGAGATATGGCTACACCTTC. Residues: CASSLAAGRYGYTF. This chain joins TRBV11-2 and TRBJ1-2, with TRBD1 as a possible D gene (5 bases). V shed 1 base and J shed 5 bases, with 11 bases lying between them. CDR1 is SGHAT, CDR2 FQNNGV, per germline. This CDR3 spans 14 amino acids.